This TCR beta chain was found in a study of cytomegalovirus exposure and HLA in healthy donors. This clone occurred a few times. Its specificity is unknown. Study results and limitations: The study labeled approximately 150 TCR beta chains cytomegalovirus-associated. A later analysis found that most CMV-associated TCR beta chains appeared HLA-restricted.

The CDR3 contains 14 residues. The V gene lost 8 bases and the J gene lost 2 bases, with 16 bases spanning the gap. Germline CDR1 is MRHNA and CDR2 is SNTAGT. The PCR contained 60 Vbeta and 13 Jbeta primers. Sequencing was performed with immunoSEQ multiplex PCR; in TCRdb, only in-frame clones are kept and a portion is missing. The table has about 170,000 clones, approximately 80% seen once; the top ten hold roughly 2.3%. The chain combines TRBV6-4 with TRBJ2-7, with D tentatively TRBD2 (6 bases). Source material: PBMCs. The sequence derives from a male donor in good health and CMV-seronegative. CDR3: CASPGGQATYEQYF. The CDR3 DNA reads TGTGCCAGCCCAGGAGGGCAGGCAACCTACGAGCAGTACTTC.